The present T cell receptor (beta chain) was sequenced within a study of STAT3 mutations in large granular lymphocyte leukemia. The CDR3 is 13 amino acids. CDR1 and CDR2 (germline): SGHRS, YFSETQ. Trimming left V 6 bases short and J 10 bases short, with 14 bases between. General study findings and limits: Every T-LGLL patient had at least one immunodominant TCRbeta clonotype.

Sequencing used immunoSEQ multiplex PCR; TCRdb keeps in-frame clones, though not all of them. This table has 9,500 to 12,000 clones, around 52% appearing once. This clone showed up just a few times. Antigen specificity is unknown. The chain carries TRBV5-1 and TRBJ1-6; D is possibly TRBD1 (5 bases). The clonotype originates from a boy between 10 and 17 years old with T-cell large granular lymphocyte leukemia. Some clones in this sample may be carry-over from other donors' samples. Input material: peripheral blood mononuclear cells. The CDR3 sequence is CASNQGLGSPLHF. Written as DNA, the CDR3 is TGCGCCAGCAATCAGGGTCTGGGATCACCCCTCCACTTT.